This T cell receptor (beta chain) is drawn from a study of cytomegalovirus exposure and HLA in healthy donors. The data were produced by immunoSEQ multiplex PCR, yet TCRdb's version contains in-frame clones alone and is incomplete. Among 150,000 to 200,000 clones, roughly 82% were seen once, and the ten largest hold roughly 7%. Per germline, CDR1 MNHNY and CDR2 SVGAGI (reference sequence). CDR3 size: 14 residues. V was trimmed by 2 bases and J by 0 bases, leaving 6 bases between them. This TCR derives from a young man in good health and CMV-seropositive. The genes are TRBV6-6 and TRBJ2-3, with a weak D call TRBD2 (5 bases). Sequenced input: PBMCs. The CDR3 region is CASSYGGSTDTQYF. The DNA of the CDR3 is TGTGCCAGCAGTTACGGCGGGAGCACAGATACGCAGTATTTT.